This TCR beta chain is drawn from a study of blood T cell repertoires in COVID-19. Study-wide context: COVID-19 samples collected from the United States, Italy and Spain covered acute and convalescent phases.

Repertoires were generated with immunoSEQ multiplex PCR, while TCRdb's copy carries only in-frame clones and drops some. The sample carries some 71,000 clones, 90% recorded once. Germline V gene sequence: CDR1 LGHDT, CDR2 YNNKEL (reference sequence). The CDR3 is made up of 15 amino acids. V shed 4 bases and J 4 bases; nucleotides not matched to a gene: 5. The specimen was peripheral blood. The chain carries TRBV3-1 (or the pseudogene TRBV3-2) and TRBJ2-2; TRBD2 agrees at 8 bases. The origin of this receptor is a middle-aged man with acute or convalescent COVID-19. The CDR3 bases are TGTGCCAGCAGCCGGCGGACTAGCATCACCGGGGAGCTGTTTTTT. The encoded protein is CASSRRTSITGELFF.